This T cell receptor beta chain stems from a study of tissue T cells after allogeneic stem cell transplantation. Relative to its sample, this clone is medium-sized. Mouse germline and gene names are used. Sequencing was performed with immunoSEQ multiplex PCR; in TCRdb, only in-frame clones are kept and a portion is missing. The repertoire holds 3,800 or so clones, with about 50% as singletons. Specified time point: mouse harvest day 7 after allogeneic transplant. Mouse grafts combined 10^7 T-cell-depleted bone marrow cells with 10^6 splenic CD5+ T cells. The receptor comes from a female BALB/c mouse given C57BL/6 T cells with graft-versus-host disease after an allogeneic hematopoietic cell transplant. Sequencing was done on a sample of lymph node tissue.

The CDR3 loop is CASSLMGALTGQLYF. CDR3 DNA, as far as it was read: TGTGCCAGCTCTCTCATGGGGGCGCTCACCGGGCAGCTCTAC. The V call is TRBV12-1, the J call TRBJ2-2; D may match TRBD1 or TRBD2 (6 bases each). The missing CDR3 end, 1 residue past where the read stops, is filled in from the germline J gene. Germline V lookup: CDR1 SGHSN, CDR2 HYEKVE. CDR3 length: 15 amino acids. V gave up 0 bases and J gave up 4 bases, with 11 bases separating them.